The entry that follows covers one T cell receptor (beta chain) sequence. As yet, its antigen is unknown. These data are taken from a study of shared clonotypes between healthy human individuals. Looking at the study overall: The donor group consisted of two women and a few men, aged 18 to 49.

Repertoires were generated with immunoSEQ multiplex PCR, while TCRdb's copy carries only in-frame clones and drops some. The sample holds around 2,000,000 clones, about 95% seen once. CD45RO negativity and positive selection for CCR7 defined naive CD8 cells, a population that excluded terminally differentiated effector memory CD45RA+ cells. HIV-negative, healthy adults without recent acute infections or vaccinations were the donors. Points from the study as a whole: Limited genetic and exposure-history diversity came from having few donors. Rarefaction exposed incomplete sorted-subset sequencing despite large depth.

The V segment lost 0 bases and the J segment 5 bases; nucleotides outside the gene matches: 6. CDR1 and CDR2 (germline): SGDLS, YYNGEE. The CDR3 consists of 16 residues. The sequenced sample consisted of naive CD8+ T cells sorted from blood. This receptor was identified in a man younger than 30 in good health. The rearrangement joins TRBV9 to TRBJ2-1, with TRBD2 matching over 9 bases. In DNA form, the CDR3 reads TGTGCCAGCAGCGTAGAGGCTAGCGGGATCCACAATGAGCAGTTCTTC. It translates to CASSVEASGIHNEQFF.